The 14 T cell receptor beta chains given below trace back to one sample, sequenced in a study of cytomegalovirus exposure and HLA in healthy donors. The PCR contained 60 Vbeta and 13 Jbeta primers. Generated by immunoSEQ multiplex PCR, the TCRdb table keeps only in-frame clones and is missing some. The data hold 150,000 to 200,000 clones, with roughly 74% observed a single time. Sequencing used PBMCs. Receptors were obtained from a woman between 25 and 40 years old in good health and CMV-seropositive.

The chain combines TRBV4-1 with TRBJ2-1; a possible D gene is TRBD2 (5 bases). Trimming shortened V by 2 bases and J by 5 bases, and 16 bases separated the two germline ends. CDR1 and CDR2 from the germline V gene are MGHRA and YSYEKL. The CDR3 has 16 residues. This chain's CDR3 is CASSQSGSRRNNEQFF. CDR3 nucleotide sequence: TGCGCCAGCAGCCAAAGCGGATCCCGAAGAAACAATGAGCAGTTCTTC.

The genes are TRBV4-1 and TRBJ1-2; D is possibly TRBD1 (5 bases). From germline, CDR1 is MGHRA and CDR2 YSYEKL. V was cut by 4 bases and J by 7 bases, with 19 bases left in between. CDR3 length: 15 amino acids. The CDR3 protein is CASSPGTLGKSGYTF. The CDR3 DNA sequence: TGCGCCAGCAGCCCGGGGACTTTAGGGAAGTCTGGCTACACCTTC.

The chain links TRBV5-5 to TRBJ2-1; a possible D gene is TRBD2 (5 bases). The CDR3 is made up of 14 amino acids. The germline V and J ends were trimmed by 4 bases and 6 bases, with 14 bases remaining between them. CDR1 SGHKS and CDR2 YYEKEE come from the germline V gene (reference sequence). The CDR3 sequence is CASSPVGVGNEQFF. CDR3 nucleotides: TGTGCCAGCAGCCCGGTCGGGGTGGGCAATGAGCAGTTCTTC.

The chain employs TRBV11-3 and TRBJ2-5; 7 bases align to TRBD2. CDR3 length: 17 amino acids. With V trimmed by 5 bases and J by 0 bases, 12 bases remained unmatched. The V gene's germline CDR1 is SGHNT and CDR2 YENEEA. The CDR3 DNA follows: TGTGCCAGCAGCCCCCGAATGGGGGGGACGTACCAAGAGACCCAGTACTTC. Translation gives CASSPRMGGTYQETQYF.

The chain joins TRBV6-6 to TRBJ1-4; the match to TRBD1 covers 9 bases. Germline values: CDR1 MNHNY, CDR2 SVGAGI (reference sequence). CDR3 size: 15 residues. Trimming took 5 bases from V and 8 from J; bases not matched to a gene: 9. The CDR3 is CASSPNRGLGEKLFF. The CDR3 nucleotides are TGTGCCAGCAGTCCCAACAGGGGGCTAGGGGAAAAACTGTTTTTT.

The table lists this clone with a few counts. The CDR3 nucleotides read TGTGCCAGCAGCTTGGGGCGGGAGAGGAATGAGCAGTTCTTC. Its protein product is CASSLGRERNEQFF. The rearrangement uses TRBV5-4 and TRBJ2-1, with TRBD2 matching 7 bases. CDR3 length equals 14 residues. The ends lost 0 bases at V and 7 bases at J; junction bases unmatched: 4. Germline V lookup: CDR1 SGHNT, CDR2 YYREEE (reference sequence).

The chain recombines TRBV4-1 with TRBJ1-2; 7 bases align to TRBD1. Germline V gives CDR1 MGHRA, CDR2 YSYEKL. J was trimmed by 0 bases and V by 1 base; bases with no gene match: 2. The CDR3 sequence is 15 residues long. CDR3 loop: CASSQGTGANYGYTF. The CDR3 DNA reads TGCGCCAGCAGCCAAGGGACAGGAGCTAACTATGGCTACACCTTC.

This clone was seen a handful of times. The J gene is TRBJ2-7, the V gene TRBV19; TRBD2 agrees at 12 bases. CDR1 and CDR2 (germline): LNHDA, SQIVND (reference sequence). The V segment lost 5 bases and the J segment 1 base; nucleotides outside the gene matches: 9. This CDR3 is built from 17 residues. The CDR3 here is CASSSALAGGISYEQYF. CDR3 nucleotides: TGTGCCAGTAGTTCGGCACTAGCGGGAGGCATTTCCTACGAGCAGTACTTC. The whole variable domain, remainder taken from reference TRBV19 and TRBJ2-7, is DGGITQSPKYLFRKEGQNVTLSCEQNLNHDAMYWYRQDPGQGLRLIYYSQIVNDFQKGDIAEGYSVSREKKESFPLTVTSAQKNPTAFYLCASSSALAGGISYEQYFGPGTRLTVT.

This clone was detected only once. The chain carries TRBV5-1 and TRBJ1-5; 9 bases are a match to TRBD1. CDR3 length equals 15 residues. V lost 4 bases to trimming and J lost 7 bases; unmatched junction nucleotides: 9. Germline values: CDR1 SGHRS, CDR2 YFSETQ. The CDR3 loop reads CASSETGTGMQPQHF. DNA of the CDR3: TGCGCCAGCAGCGAAACGGGGACAGGGATGCAGCCCCAGCATTTT.

About this clone: The junction differs from germline at one of its ends, possibly a read error. V gene TRBV7-9 combines with J gene TRBJ1-3; perhaps TRBD1 as D (6 bases). The CDR3 spans 15 residues. The V gene's germline CDR1 is SEHNR and CDR2 FQNEAQ (reference sequence). The CDR3 region has the DNA TGTTCCAGCAGCTCTTACAGGGTAGCCGGAAACACCATATATTTT. Amino acid sequence: CSSSSYRVAGNTIYF.

This clone was detected once. The J gene is TRBJ2-3, the V gene TRBV11-3; 12 nucleotides agree with TRBD2. Germline CDR1 and CDR2: SGHNT and YENEEA. V shed 8 bases, J shed 6 bases, and the junction held 6 bases outside the gene matches. The CDR3 has 14 amino acids. The CDR3 region is CASGGLAGSDTQYF. The DNA of the CDR3 is TGTGCCAGCGGTGGACTAGCGGGGTCGGATACGCAGTATTTT.

This chain connects TRBV19 to TRBJ2-2; 9 bases align to TRBD1. This CDR3 spans 13 amino acids. V was pared by 8 bases and J by 7 bases, with 5 bases of the junction left unmatched. The germline V gene encodes CDR1 LNHDA and CDR2 SQIVND (reference sequence). The DNA for the CDR3 is TGTGCCAGTGGGGGACAGGGCCTCGGGGAGCTGTTTTTT. Translated: CASGGQGLGELFF.

This chain uses TRBV5-4 with TRBJ1-1; D is unclear. Between the trimmed V and J ends, which lost 0 bases and 2 bases, there was a span of 8 bases. CDR1 SGHNT and CDR2 YYREEE come from the germline V gene (reference sequence). The CDR3 length is 14 residues. CDR3 amino acids: CASSLGTDNTEAFF. The CDR3 nucleotides are TGTGCCAGCAGCTTGGGAACAGATAACACTGAAGCTTTCTTT. The variable domain in full, completed from reference TRBV5-4 and TRBJ1-1, reads ETGVTQSPTHLIKTRGQQVTLRCSSQSGHNTVSWYQQALGQGPQFIFQYYREEENGRGNFPPRFSGLQFPNYSSELNVNALELDDSALYLCASSLGTDNTEAFFGQGTRLTVV.

This clone was detected a few times. The CDR3 spells CASRRTGPLGTLHF. CDR3 nucleotides: TGTGCCAGCAGACGGACAGGGCCCTTAGGGACCCTCCACTTT. The chain couples TRBV6-5 to TRBJ1-6; 8 bases are a match to TRBD1. This CDR3 is 14 amino acids long. Germline CDR1 and CDR2: MNHEY and SVGAGI. V lost 6 bases, J lost 14 bases, and 12 bases stayed unmatched.